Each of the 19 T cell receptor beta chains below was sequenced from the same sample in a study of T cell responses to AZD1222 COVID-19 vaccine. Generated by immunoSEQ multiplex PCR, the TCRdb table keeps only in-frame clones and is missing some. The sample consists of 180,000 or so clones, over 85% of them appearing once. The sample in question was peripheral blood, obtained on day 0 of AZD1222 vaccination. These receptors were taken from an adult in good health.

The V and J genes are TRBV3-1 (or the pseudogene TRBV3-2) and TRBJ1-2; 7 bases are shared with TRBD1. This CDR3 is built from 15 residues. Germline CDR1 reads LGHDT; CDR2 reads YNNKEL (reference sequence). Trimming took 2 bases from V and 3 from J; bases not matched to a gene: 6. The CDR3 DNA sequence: TGTGCCAGCAGCCAACCCAGGGGGGAATACTATGGCTACACCTTC. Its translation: CASSQPRGEYYGYTF.

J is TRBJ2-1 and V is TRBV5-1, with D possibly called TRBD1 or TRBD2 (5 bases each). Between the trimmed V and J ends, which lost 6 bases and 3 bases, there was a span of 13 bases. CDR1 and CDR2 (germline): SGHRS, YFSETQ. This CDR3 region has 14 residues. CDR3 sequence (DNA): TGCGCCAGCACCCCAAGTGGGGGCTACAATGAGCAGTTCTTC. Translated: CASTPSGGYNEQFF.

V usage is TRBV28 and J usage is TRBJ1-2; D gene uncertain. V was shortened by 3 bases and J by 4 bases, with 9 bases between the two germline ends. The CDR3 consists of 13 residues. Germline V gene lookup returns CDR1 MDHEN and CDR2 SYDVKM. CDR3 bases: TGTGCCAGCAGTTTGGGCCCGATCTATGGCTACACCTTC. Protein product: CASSLGPIYGYTF.

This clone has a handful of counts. The CDR3 bases are TGTGCCAGCAGCCAGATAGTACAGAACACTGAAGCTTTCTTT. Its protein is CASSQIVQNTEAFF. This chain connects TRBV7-2 to TRBJ1-1; D unresolved. The CDR3 sequence is 14 residues long. The V end lost 5 bases, the J end lost 1 base, and 11 bases lay between the germline ends. CDR1 is SGHTA and CDR2 is FQGNSA in the germline V gene.

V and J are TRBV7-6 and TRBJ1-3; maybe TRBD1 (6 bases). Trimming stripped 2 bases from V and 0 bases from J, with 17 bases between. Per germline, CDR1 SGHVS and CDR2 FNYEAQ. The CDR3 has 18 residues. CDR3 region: CASSLTGLRTHSGNTIYF. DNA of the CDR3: TGTGCCAGCAGCTTAACAGGGCTCCGAACTCACTCTGGAAACACCATATATTTT.

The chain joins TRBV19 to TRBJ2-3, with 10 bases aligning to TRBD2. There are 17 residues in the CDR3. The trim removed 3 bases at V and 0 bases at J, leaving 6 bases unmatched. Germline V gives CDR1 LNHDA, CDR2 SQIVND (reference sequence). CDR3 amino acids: CASSIWTSGHSTDTQYF. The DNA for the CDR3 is TGTGCCAGTAGTATCTGGACTAGCGGCCACAGCACAGATACGCAGTATTTT.

DNA for the CDR3: TGTGCTAGTGGTTTGGTAGTGGGGGAGACCCAGTACTTC. This encodes CASGLVVGETQYF. The V call is TRBV12-5, the J call TRBJ2-5; D not certain. Germline assignment: CDR1 LGHNT and CDR2 FRNRAP. V lost 0 bases and J lost 5, with 7 bases in between. The CDR3 is 13 residues long.

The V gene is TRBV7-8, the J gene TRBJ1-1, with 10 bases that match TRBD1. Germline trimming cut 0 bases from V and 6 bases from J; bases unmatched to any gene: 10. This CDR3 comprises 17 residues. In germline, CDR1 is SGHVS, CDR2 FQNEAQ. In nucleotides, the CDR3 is TGTGCCAGCAGCTTAGCTCCGACAGGGGGCATAGGTGCTGAAGCTTTCTTT. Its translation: CASSLAPTGGIGAEAFF.

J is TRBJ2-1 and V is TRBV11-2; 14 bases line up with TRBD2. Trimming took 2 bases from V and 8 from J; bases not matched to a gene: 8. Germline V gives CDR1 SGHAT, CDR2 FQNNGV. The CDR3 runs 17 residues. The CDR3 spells CASSLLTSGRAADEQFF. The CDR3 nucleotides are TGTGCCAGCAGCTTATTGACTAGCGGGAGGGCCGCCGATGAGCAGTTCTTC.

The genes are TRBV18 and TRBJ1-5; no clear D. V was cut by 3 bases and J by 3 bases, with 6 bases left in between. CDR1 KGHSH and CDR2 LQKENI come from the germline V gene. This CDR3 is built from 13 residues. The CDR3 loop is CASSPTLNQPQHF. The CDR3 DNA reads TGTGCCAGCTCACCCACTCTCAATCAGCCCCAGCATTTT.

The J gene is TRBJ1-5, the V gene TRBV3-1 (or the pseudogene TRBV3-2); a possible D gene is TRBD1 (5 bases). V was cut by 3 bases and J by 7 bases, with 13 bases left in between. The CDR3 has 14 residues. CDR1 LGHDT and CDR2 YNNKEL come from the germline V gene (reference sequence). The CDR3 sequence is CASSQGLMEQPQHF. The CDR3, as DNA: TGTGCCAGCAGCCAGGGACTGATGGAACAGCCCCAGCATTTT.

The CDR3 coding sequence is TGTGCCAGCAGTTTGACCAGGAATGAGCAGTTCTTC. This encodes CASSLTRNEQFF. The chain carries TRBV28 and TRBJ2-1; D remains unclear. The CDR3 runs to 12 residues. CDR1 MDHEN and CDR2 SYDVKM come from the germline V gene. V lost 3 bases to trimming and J lost 7 bases, with 7 bases between them.

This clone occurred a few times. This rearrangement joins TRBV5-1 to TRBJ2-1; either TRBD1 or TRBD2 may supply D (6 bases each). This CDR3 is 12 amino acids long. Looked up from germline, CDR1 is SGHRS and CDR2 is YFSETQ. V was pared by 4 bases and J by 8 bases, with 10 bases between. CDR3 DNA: TGCGCCAGCAGCCTCCGGGGGCATGAGCAGTTCTTC. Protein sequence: CASSLRGHEQFF. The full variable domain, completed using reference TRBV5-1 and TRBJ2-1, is KAGVTQTPRYLIKTRGQQVTLSCSPISGHRSVSWYQQTPGQGLQFLFEYFSETQRNKGNFPGRFSGRQFSNSRSEMNVSTLELGDSALYLCASSLRGHEQFFGPGTRLTVL.

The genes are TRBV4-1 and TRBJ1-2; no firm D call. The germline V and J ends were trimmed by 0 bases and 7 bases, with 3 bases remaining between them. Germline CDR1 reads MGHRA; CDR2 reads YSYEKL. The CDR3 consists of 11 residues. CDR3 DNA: TGCGCCAGCAGCCAAGAGCGTGGCTACACCTTC. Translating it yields CASSQERGYTF.

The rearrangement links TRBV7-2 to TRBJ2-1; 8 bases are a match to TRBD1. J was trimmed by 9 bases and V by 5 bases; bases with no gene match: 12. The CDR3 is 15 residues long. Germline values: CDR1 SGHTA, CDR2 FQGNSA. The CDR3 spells CASSPAGTGWREQFF. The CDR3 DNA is TGTGCCAGCAGCCCTGCCGGGACAGGTTGGCGTGAGCAGTTCTTC.

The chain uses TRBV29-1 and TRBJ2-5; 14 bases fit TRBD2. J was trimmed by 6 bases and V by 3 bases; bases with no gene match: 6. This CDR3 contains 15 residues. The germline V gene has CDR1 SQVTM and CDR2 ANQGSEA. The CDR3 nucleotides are TGCAGCGTTGAGGGGACTAGCGGGAGTTTAAAGACCCAGTACTTC. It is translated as CSVEGTSGSLKTQYF.

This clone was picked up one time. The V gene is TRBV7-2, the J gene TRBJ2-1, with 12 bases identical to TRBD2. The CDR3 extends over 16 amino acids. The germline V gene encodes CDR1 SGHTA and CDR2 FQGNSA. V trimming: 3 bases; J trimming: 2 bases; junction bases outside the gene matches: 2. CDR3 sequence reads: CASSFLAGGAYNEQFF. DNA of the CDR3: TGTGCCAGCAGCTTCCTAGCGGGAGGGGCCTACAATGAGCAGTTCTTC.

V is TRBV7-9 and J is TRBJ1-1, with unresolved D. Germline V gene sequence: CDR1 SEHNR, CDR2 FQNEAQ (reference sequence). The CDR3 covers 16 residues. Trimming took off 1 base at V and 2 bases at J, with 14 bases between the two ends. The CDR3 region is CASSLEGGMVNTEAFF. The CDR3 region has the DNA TGTGCCAGCAGCTTAGAGGGCGGCATGGTAAACACTGAAGCTTTCTTT. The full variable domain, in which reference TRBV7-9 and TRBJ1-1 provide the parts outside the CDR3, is DTGVSQNPRHKITKRGQNVTFRCDPISEHNRLYWYRQTLGQGPEFLTYFQNEAQLEKSRLLSDRFSAERPKGSFSTLEIQRTEQGDSAMYLCASSLEGGMVNTEAFFGQGTRLTVV.

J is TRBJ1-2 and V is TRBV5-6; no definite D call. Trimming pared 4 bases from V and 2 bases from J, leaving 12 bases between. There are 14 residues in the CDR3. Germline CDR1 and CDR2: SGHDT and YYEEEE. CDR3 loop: CASSLTQQNYGYTF. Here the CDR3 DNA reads TGTGCCAGCAGCCTAACGCAGCAGAACTATGGCTACACCTTC.